The 6 T cell receptor beta chains reported below all come from one sample, sequenced in a study of response to subunit inactivated influenza vaccine. From the RT-PCR reads, TCRdb called clonotypes with MiXCR, one entry per CDR3 protein. Found here are roughly 620,000 distinct CDR3 sequences, 10% to 12% of them singletons; the top ten hold approximately 11%. These same data were also listed under a study on T cells expressing NK-cell markers. From that paper: TCR beta cDNA was made by 5'RACE template switching with UMIs.

The sequences come from PBMCs from blood, collected on the day of vaccination. The receptors shown here come from a man aged 50 to 60 who received an inactivated influenza vaccine.

The chain couples TRBV7-9 to TRBJ1-1; possibly TRBD1 for D (5 bases). The germline V gene encodes CDR1 SEHNR and CDR2 FQNEAQ (reference sequence). This CDR3 is 13 amino acids long. V lost 7 bases and J 2 bases, leaving 11 bases between the germline ends. This CDR3 is CASIGQGNTEAFF. CDR3 coding DNA: TGTGCCAGCATAGGTCAGGGAAACACTGAAGCTTTCTTT. Full variable domain (missing parts from reference TRBV7-9 and TRBJ1-1): DTGVSQNPRHKITKRGQNVTFRCDPISEHNRLYWYRQTLGQGPEFLTYFQNEAQLEKSRLLSDRFSAERPKGSFSTLEIQRTEQGDSAMYLCASIGQGNTEAFFGQGTRLTVV.

The chain couples TRBV10-2 to TRBJ2-7; D tentatively fits TRBD1 or TRBD2 (6 bases each). There are 13 residues in the CDR3. V was cut by 4 bases and J by 5 bases, with 12 bases left in between. Germline loops: CDR1 WSHSY, CDR2 SAAADI. CDR3 sequence reads: CASSGRGINEQYF. CDR3 nucleotides: TGCGCCAGCAGTGGGAGGGGGATTAACGAGCAGTACTTC.

The rearrangement links TRBV7-9 to TRBJ2-1; TRBD1 is a possible D gene (6 bases). The CDR3 contains 15 residues. Trimming took off 2 bases at V and 5 bases at J, with 13 bases between the two ends. Germline V gives CDR1 SEHNR, CDR2 FQNEAQ (reference sequence). CDR3 DNA sequence: TGTGCCAGCAGCTTATCCACAGGGACCCACAATGAGCAGTTCTTC. This codes for CASSLSTGTHNEQFF.

The gene calls are TRBV20-1 and TRBJ2-1, with 7 bases that match TRBD2. This CDR3 is built from 17 residues. V lost 2 bases and J lost 6; bases outside the gene matches: 16. CDR1 DFQATT and CDR2 SNEGSKA come from the germline V gene (reference sequence). CDR3 DNA sequence: TGCAGTGCTAGATCAGTCTGGAGTGGGGGGGACGCCAATGAGCAGTTCTTC. Residues: CSARSVWSGGDANEQFF.

The chain is built from TRBV28 and TRBJ2-2; possible D gene TRBD2, 6 bases. From germline, CDR1 is MDHEN and CDR2 SYDVKM. The ends were cut back, 5 bases at V and 6 bases at J, with 22 bases in the middle. This CDR3 has 17 amino acids. The CDR3 here is CASSPLWRGAESGELFF. CDR3 nucleotide sequence: TGTGCCAGCAGTCCGTTGTGGAGGGGCGCAGAGTCCGGGGAGCTGTTTTTT.

This clonotype has a handful of counts. The chain has TRBV5-4 and TRBJ2-3; D may be TRBD2 (5 bases). The CDR3 spans 15 residues. Trimming left V 4 bases short and J 1 base short, with 13 bases between. CDR1 and CDR2 (germline): SGHNT, YYREEE (reference sequence). The CDR3 region has the DNA TGTGCCAGCAGCCTTAGCGTAAAGGGCACAGATACGCAGTATTTT. It is translated as CASSLSVKGTDTQYF.